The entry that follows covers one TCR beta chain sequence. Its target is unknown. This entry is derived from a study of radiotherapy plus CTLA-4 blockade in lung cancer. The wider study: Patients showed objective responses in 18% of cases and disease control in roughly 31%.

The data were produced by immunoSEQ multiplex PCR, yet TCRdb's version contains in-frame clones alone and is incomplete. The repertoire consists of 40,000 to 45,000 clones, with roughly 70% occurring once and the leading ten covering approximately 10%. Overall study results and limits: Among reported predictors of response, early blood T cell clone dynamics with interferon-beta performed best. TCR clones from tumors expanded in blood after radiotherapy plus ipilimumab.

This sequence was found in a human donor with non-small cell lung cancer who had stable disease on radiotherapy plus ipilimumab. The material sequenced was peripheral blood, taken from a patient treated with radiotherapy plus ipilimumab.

The CDR3 reads CASSPGTDQETQYF. In DNA form, the CDR3 reads TGTGCCAGCTCACCCGGGACAGACCAAGAGACCCAGTACTTC. The chain couples TRBV18 to TRBJ2-5; 7 bases align to TRBD1. The germline V gene has CDR1 KGHSH and CDR2 LQKENI. J gave up 0 bases and V 3 bases, and 1 base lay outside the gene matches. The CDR3 covers 14 residues.